The clone carrying this T cell receptor (beta chain) has ten or more counts. The sample carries other DNA sequences with the same CDR3. In the source study's methods: Cell counts per sample came from amplifying reference gene primers. TCRdb keeps only in-frame clones here, not all; method: immunoSEQ multiplex PCR. Clone size and V and J calls were adopted from that table, with D and trimming inferred from the DNA. The sample yields more than 300,000 clones, 86% seen once. This CDR3 contains 14 residues. Looked up from germline, CDR1 is KGHSH and CDR2 is LQKENI. V was pared by 0 bases and J by 2 bases, with 0 bases of the junction left unmatched. Cohort 3 recovered donors had two negative PCRs, clearance, or symptom resolution. The sample comes from a study of blood T cell repertoires in COVID-19. The wider study: PBMCs, B-cell-depleted T cells, or T cells were the source of the cDNA or gDNA that made up the material.

This chain links TRBV18 with TRBJ1-2; 7 bases agree with TRBD1. This receptor was identified in a young woman who had recovered from COVID-19. Sequencing was performed on PBMCs or T cells enriched from blood (not recorded which). The CDR3 here is CASSPPDRNYGYTF. The CDR3 DNA reads TGTGCCAGCTCACCACCGGACAGGAACTATGGCTACACCTTC.